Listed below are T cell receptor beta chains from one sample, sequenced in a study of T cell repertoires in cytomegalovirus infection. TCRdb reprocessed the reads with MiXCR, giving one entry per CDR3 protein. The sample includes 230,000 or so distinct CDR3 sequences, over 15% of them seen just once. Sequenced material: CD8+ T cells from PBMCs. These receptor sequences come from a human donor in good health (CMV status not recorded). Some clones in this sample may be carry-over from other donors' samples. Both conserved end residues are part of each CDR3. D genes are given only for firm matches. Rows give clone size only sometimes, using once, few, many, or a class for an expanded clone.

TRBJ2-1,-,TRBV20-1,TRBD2,CSARDGTSPYNEQFF,TGCAGTGCTAGAGATGGGACTAGTCCCTACAATGAGCAGTTCTTC
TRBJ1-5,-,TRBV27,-,CASRPLGAFGPQHF,TGTGCCAGCAGGCCCTTAGGGGCGTTCGGACCCCAGCATTTT
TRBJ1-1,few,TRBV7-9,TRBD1,CASSWGTATEAFF,TGTGCCAGCAGCTGGGGGACAGCCACTGAAGCTTTCTTT
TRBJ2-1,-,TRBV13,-,CASSFRALPYNEQFF,TGTGCCAGCAGCTTCCGGGCCCTCCCCTACAATGAGCAGTTCTTC
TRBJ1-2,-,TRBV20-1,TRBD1,CSASKDREDSYGYTF,TGCAGTGCCTCTAAGGACAGGGAGGACAGCTATGGCTACACCTTC
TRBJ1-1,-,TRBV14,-,CASSQVGGRAEAFF,TGTGCCAGCAGCCAAGTAGGAGGGAGGGCTGAAGCTTTCTTT
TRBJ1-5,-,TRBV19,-,CASSIFRSDYQPQHF,TGTGCCAGTAGTATTTTCAGAAGTGATTATCAGCCCCAGCATTTT
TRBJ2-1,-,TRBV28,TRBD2,CASSLSLILAGPYNEQFF,TGTGCCAGCAGTTTATCCCTTATCCTAGCGGGACCATACAATGAGCAGTTCTTC
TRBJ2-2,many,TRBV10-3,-,CAISELLQGTGELFF,TGTGCCATCAGTGAACTTCTACAAGGCACCGGGGAGCTGTTTTTT
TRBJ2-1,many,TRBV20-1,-,CSARERADNEQFF,TGCAGTGCTAGAGAACGGGCAGACAATGAGCAGTTCTTC
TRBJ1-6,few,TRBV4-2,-,CASSQYPTETYNSPLHF,TGTGCCAGCAGCCAATACCCGACGGAGACCTATAATTCACCCCTCCACTTT
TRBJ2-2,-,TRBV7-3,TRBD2,CASSLIGGGPGELFF,TGTGCCAGCAGCTTAATCGGCGGGGGGCCCGGGGAGCTGTTTTTT
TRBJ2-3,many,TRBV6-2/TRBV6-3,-,CASSRTELDTQYF,TGTGCCAGCAGTCGGACGGAGTTGGATACGCAGTATTTT
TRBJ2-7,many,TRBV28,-,CASSSGTHSYEQYF,TGTGCCAGCAGTAGCGGGACACACTCCTACGAGCAGTACTTC
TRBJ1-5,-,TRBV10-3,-,CAISESLGSGQPQHF,TGTGCCATCAGTGAGTCACTTGGCTCGGGTCAGCCCCAGCATTTT
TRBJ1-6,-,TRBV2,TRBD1,CASSVDRESSPLHF,TGTGCCAGCAGTGTTGACAGGGAGAGTTCACCCCTCCACTTT
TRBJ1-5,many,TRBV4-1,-,CASSQESNQPQHF,TGCGCCAGCAGCCAAGAAAGCAATCAGCCCCAGCATTTT
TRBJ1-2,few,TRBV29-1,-,CSVLSPRAGSFDGYTF,TGCAGCGTCCTAAGCCCCCGGGCGGGGAGCTTCGATGGCTACACCTTC
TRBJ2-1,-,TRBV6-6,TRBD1,CASSLKGDSSYNEQFF,TGTGCCAGCAGTTTAAAGGGGGACAGCTCCTACAATGAGCAGTTCTTC
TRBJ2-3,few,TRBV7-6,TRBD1,CASRPDGTGGSDTQYF,TGTGCCAGCAGGCCCGATGGGACAGGGGGTTCCGATACGCAGTATTTT
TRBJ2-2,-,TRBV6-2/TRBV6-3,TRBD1,CASSYSVGQANTGELFF,TGTGCCAGCAGTTACTCGGTAGGACAGGCGAACACCGGGGAGCTGTTTTTT
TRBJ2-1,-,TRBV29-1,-,CSVKGHPIYNEQFF,TGCAGCGTGAAGGGACACCCCATCTATAATGAGCAGTTCTTC
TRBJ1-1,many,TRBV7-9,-,CASSSLTRFGTEAFF,TGTGCCAGCAGCTCCCTGACAAGGTTTGGCACTGAAGCTTTCTTT
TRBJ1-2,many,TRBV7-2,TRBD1,CASSPGGAQGYTF,TGTGCCAGCAGCCCAGGGGGCGCTCAGGGCTACACCTTC
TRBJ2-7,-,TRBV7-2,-,CASSLDRYGAPYEQYF,TGTGCCAGCAGCTTAGACCGCTATGGGGCCCCCTACGAGCAGTACTTC
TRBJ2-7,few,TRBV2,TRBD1,CASSEHLGQGAYEQYF,TGTGCCAGCAGTGAACATTTGGGACAGGGGGCCTACGAGCAGTACTTC
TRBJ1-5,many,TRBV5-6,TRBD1,CASSLGTGELTQDF,TGTGCCAGCAGCCTTGGAACAGGGGAGTTAACACAGGATTTT
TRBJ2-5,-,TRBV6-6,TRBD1,CASSYSFVVFGTGGPQETQYF,TGTGCCAGCAGTTACTCGTTCGTCGTATTTGGGACAGGGGGGCCCCAAGAGACCCAGTACTTC
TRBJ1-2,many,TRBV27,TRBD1,CASSSPGTGRSGYTF,TGTGCCAGCAGTTCGCCCGGGACAGGGAGGTCTGGCTACACCTTC
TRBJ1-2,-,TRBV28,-,CASTAGQNYGYTF,TGTGCCAGCACCGCGGGACAAAACTATGGCTACACCTTC
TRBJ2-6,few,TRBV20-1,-,CSARVVVPGANVLTF,TGCAGTGCTAGGGTCGTGGTCCCTGGGGCCAACGTCCTGACTTTC
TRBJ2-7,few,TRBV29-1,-,CSVVGGRSYEQYF,TGCAGCGTTGTCGGGGGACGGTCCTACGAGCAGTACTTC
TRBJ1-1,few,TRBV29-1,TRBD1,CSVMGQGVFAEAFF,TGCAGCGTAATGGGACAGGGGGTGTTCGCTGAAGCTTTCTTT
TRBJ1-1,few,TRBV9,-,CASSELTVNTEAFF,TGTGCCAGCAGCGAGTTGACTGTGAACACTGAAGCTTTCTTT
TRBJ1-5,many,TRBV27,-,CASSFTAYQPQHF,TGTGCCAGCAGTTTTACGGCGTACCAGCCCCAGCATTTT
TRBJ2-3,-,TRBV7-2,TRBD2,CALPRGGRGDTQYF,TGTGCCCTCCCCCGGGGAGGGCGTGGAGATACGCAGTATTTT